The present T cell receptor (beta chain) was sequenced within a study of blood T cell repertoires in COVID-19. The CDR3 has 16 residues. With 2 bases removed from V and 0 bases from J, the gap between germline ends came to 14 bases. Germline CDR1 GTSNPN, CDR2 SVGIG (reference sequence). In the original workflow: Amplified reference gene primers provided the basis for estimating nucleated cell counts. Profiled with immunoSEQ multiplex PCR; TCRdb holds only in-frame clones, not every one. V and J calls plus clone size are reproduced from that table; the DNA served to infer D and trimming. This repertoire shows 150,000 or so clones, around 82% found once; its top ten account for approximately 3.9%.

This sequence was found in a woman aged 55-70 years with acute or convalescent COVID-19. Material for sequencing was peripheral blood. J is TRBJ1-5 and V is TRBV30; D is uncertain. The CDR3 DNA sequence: TGTGCCTGGAGTCCCCACCCCGGTAGTAGCAATCAGCCCCAGCATTTT. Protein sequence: CAWSPHPGSSNQPQHF.